The text below deals with one T cell receptor beta chain. Its target is not known. Autoimmune disease history or systemic immunosuppression disqualified patients. TCRdb keeps only in-frame clones here, not all; method: immunoSEQ multiplex PCR. The sample has over 70,000 clones; about 90% are singletons. The data derive from a study of OX40 agonist ivuxolimab in advanced cancers. Study-level information: In this trial design, patients received ivuxolimab intravenously at 0.01 to 10 mg/kg every 2 weeks. From about 23 to 85 years was the age range, with a mean of approximately 58 years, and roughly 80% were male.

Study-wide findings and caveats: CD8+ T cells (on average) carried more expanded clones than CD4+ T cells.

The CDR3 length is 14 residues. CDR1 and CDR2 from the germline V gene are MNHNY and SVGAGI (reference sequence). V shed 5 bases and J shed 4 bases, with 14 bases lying between them. This chain uses TRBV6-6 with TRBJ1-2; TRBD1 is a possible D gene (5 bases). The TCR sequence derives from an adult with an advanced solid tumor such as melanoma, head and neck, liver or kidney cancer. Sequenced here: CD4+ or CD8+ T cells sorted from blood, sampled in a trial of the OX40 agonist ivuxolimab. CDR3 residues: CASSEDGQSYGYTF. The CDR3, as DNA: TGTGCCAGCAGTGAGGACGGACAATCCTATGGCTACACCTTC.